This T cell receptor (beta chain) stems from a study of blood T cell repertoires in COVID-19. Participant ages covered roughly 18 to 89 years across 24 US areas. Cohorts were assigned according to the clinical history that participants reported. Donors of Cohort 3 who recovered were those that had two negative PCRs, clearance, or symptom resolution. In the original analysis: Reference gene primer amplification gave nucleated cell count estimates. Measured with immunoSEQ multiplex PCR; TCRdb has only the in-frame clones, and not every one. D and trimming come from the DNA, and the V and J calls and clone size come from that table. The table shows a few hundred thousand clones, with roughly 85% occurring only once. Germline lookup yields CDR1 MNHEY and CDR2 SVGEGT. The junction had 7 bases not matched to a gene; V was cut back by 2 bases and J by 4 bases. The CDR3 is 16 residues long.

Input material: PBMCs or T cells enriched from blood (not recorded which). This TCR derives from a woman aged 35 to 49 who had recovered from COVID-19. The chain uses TRBV6-2 or TRBV6-3 and TRBJ2-7; 11 nucleotides align to TRBD2. The CDR3 region has the DNA TGTGCCAGCAGTTACCATAGCGGGAGGGCCGGTTACGAGCAGTACTTC. Its translation is CASSYHSGRAGYEQYF.